The TCR beta chain described here comes from a study of Ad26.COV2.S vaccination and SARS-CoV-2 variants. Whole-study context: Donor joined the COV1001 Ad26.COV2.S trial arm. Doses of Ad26.COV2.S were injected into muscle once or twice, 56 days apart.

The treatment was: about 20 received Ad26.COV2.S at low or high dose, single or two shots; roughly five received placebo; per-sample allocation not given. At day 63 after the first vaccine or placebo injection, samples were drawn. Data came from immunoSEQ multiplex PCR; TCRdb stores just in-frame clones and leaves some out. The sample lists 300,000 to 350,000 clones, around 89% seen once, with around 5.3% in the top ten. Findings of the study overall: Researchers cautioned that TCR breadth and depth analyses may have underestimated total T cell responses.

Comment on this clone: Antigen: not known.

Trimming left V 4 bases short and J 0 bases short, with 11 bases between. CDR3 length: 16 amino acids. Germline-derived CDR1 and CDR2 are SGHRS and YFSETQ. The specimen was peripheral blood, collected in a trial of Ad26.COV2.S vaccine versus placebo. The chain carries TRBV5-1 and TRBJ1-6; D is possibly TRBD1 (5 bases). The source of this sequence is a person between 18 and 65 years old who received the Ad26.COV2.S COVID-19 vaccine or a placebo. CDR3 sequence (DNA): TGCGCCAGCAGCCCGGGGGGGAGCTCCTATAATTCACCCCTCCACTTT. Translating gives CASSPGGSSYNSPLHF.